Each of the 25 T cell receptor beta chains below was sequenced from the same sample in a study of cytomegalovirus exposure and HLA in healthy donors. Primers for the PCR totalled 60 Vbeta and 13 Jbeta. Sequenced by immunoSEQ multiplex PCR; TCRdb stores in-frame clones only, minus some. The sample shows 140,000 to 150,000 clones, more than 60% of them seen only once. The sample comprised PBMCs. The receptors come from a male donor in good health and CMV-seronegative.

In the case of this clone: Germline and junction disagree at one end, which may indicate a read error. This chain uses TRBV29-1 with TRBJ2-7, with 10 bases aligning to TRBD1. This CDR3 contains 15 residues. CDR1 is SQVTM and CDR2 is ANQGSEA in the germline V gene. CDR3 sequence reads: CGVTFRDRGDYEQYF. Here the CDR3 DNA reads TGCGGCGTTACTTTCCGGGACAGGGGAGACTACGAGCAGTACTTC.

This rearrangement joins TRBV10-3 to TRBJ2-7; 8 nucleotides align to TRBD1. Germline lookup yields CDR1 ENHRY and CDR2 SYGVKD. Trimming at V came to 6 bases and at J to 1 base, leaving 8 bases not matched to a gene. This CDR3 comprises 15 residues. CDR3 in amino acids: CAIRKGQGESYEQYF. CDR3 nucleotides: TGTGCCATCAGAAAAGGACAGGGTGAGTCCTACGAGCAGTACTTC.

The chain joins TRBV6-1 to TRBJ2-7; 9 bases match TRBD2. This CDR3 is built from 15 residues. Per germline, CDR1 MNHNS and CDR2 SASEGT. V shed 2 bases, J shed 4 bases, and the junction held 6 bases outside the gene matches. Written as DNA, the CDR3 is TGTGCCAGCAGTGAATGGGCTAGCGGGGAGTACGAGCAGTACTTC. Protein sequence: CASSEWASGEYEQYF.

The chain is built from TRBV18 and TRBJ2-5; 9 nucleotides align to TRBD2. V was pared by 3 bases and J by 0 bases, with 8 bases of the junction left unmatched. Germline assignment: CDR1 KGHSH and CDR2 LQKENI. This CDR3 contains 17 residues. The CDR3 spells CASSPSGGPDYQETQYF. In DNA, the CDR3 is TGTGCCAGCTCACCTAGCGGGGGCCCAGACTACCAAGAGACCCAGTACTTC.

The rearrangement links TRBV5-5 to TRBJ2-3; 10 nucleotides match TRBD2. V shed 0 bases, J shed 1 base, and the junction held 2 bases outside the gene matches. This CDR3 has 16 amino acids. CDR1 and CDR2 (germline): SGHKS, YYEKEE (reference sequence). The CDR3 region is CASSLALAGRTDTQYF. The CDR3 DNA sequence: TGTGCCAGCAGCTTGGCACTAGCGGGGCGCACAGATACGCAGTATTTT. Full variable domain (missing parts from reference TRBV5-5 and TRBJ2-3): DAGVTQSPTHLIKTRGQQVTLRCSPISGHKSVSWYQQVLGQGPQFIFQYYEKEERGRGNFPDRFSARQFPNYSSELNVNALLLGDSALYLCASSLALAGRTDTQYFGPGTRLTVL.

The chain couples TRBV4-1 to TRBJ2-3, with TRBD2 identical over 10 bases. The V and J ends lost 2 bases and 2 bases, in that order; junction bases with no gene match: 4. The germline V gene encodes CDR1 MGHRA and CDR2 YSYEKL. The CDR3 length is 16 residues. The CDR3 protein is CASSQYTSGDTDTQYF. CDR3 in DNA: TGCGCCAGCAGCCAATATACTAGCGGGGACACAGATACGCAGTATTTT.

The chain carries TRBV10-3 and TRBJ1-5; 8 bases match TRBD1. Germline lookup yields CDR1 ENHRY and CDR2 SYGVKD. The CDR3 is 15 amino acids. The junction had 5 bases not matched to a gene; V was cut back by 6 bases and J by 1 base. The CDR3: CAISATGGSNQPQHF. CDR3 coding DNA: TGTGCCATCAGCGCAACAGGGGGGAGCAATCAGCCCCAGCATTTT.

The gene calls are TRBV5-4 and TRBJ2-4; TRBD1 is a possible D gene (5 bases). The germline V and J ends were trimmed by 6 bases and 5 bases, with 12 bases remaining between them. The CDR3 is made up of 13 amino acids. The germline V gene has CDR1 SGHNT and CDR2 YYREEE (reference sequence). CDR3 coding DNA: TGTGCCAGCACCTCCGTAGGGGAAAACATTCAGTACTTC. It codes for CASTSVGENIQYF. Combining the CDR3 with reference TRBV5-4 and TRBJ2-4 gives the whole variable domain ETGVTQSPTHLIKTRGQQVTLRCSSQSGHNTVSWYQQALGQGPQFIFQYYREEENGRGNFPPRFSGLQFPNYSSELNVNALELDDSALYLCASTSVGENIQYFGAGTRLSVL.

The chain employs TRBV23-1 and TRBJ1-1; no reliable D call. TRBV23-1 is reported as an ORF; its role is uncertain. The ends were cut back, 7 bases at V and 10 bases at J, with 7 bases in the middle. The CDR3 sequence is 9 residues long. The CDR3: CASIHRAFF. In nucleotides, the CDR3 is TGCGCCAGCATCCATAGAGCTTTCTTT.

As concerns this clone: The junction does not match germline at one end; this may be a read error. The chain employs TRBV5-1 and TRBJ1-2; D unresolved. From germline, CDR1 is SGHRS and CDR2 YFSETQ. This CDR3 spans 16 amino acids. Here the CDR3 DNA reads TGCGCCCGCAGCTTGGTGGACTTCTCTCGTAACTATGGCTACACCTTC. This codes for CARSLVDFSRNYGYTF. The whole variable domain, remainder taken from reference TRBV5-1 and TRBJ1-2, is KAGVTQTPRYLIKTRGQQVTLSCSPISGHRSVSWYQQTPGQGLQFLFEYFSETQRNKGNFPGRFSGRQFSNSRSEMNVSTLELGDSALYLCARSLVDFSRNYGYTFGSGTRLTVV.

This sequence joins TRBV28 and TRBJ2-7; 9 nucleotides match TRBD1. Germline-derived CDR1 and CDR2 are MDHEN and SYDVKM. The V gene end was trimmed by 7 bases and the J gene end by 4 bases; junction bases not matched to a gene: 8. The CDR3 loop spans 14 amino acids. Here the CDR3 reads CASNGQGLMYEQYF. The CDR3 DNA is TGTGCCAGCAATGGACAGGGGTTGATGTACGAGCAGTACTTC.

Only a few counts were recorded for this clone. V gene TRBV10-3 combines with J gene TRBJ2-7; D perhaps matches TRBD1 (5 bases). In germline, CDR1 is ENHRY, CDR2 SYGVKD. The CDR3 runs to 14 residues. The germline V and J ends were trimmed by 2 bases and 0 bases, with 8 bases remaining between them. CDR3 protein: CAISEPTASYEQYF. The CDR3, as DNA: TGTGCCATCAGTGAGCCGACAGCCTCCTACGAGCAGTACTTC.

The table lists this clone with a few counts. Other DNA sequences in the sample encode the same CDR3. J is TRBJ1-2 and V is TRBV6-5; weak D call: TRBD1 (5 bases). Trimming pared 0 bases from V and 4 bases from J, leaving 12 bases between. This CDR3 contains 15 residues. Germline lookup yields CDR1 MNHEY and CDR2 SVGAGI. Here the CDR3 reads CASSYSTGGGYGYTF. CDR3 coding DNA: TGTGCCAGCAGTTACTCAACGGGGGGAGGCTATGGCTACACCTTC.

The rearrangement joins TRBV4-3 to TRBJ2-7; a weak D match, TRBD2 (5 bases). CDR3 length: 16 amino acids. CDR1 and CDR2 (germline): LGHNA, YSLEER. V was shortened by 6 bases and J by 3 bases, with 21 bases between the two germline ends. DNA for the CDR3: TGCGCCAGCAGTCCCCAGGACCGGGATCGGGACTACGAGCAGTACTTC. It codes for CASSPQDRDRDYEQYF.

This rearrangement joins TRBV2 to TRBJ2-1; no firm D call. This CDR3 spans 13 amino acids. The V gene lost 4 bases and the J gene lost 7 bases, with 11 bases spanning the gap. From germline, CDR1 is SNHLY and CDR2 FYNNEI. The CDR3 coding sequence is TGTGCCAGCAGTGCTGACTTCCTAAATGAGCAGTTCTTC. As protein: CASSADFLNEQFF.

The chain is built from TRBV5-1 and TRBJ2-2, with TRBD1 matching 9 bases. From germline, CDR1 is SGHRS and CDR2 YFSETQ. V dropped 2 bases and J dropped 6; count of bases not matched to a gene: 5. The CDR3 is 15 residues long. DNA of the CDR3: TGCGCCAGCAGCTTACGGGACAGGGATGCCGGGGAGCTGTTTTTT. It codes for CASSLRDRDAGELFF.

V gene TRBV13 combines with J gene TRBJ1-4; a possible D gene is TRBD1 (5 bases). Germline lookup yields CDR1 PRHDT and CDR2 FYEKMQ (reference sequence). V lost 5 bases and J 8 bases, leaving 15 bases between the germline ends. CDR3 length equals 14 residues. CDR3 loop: CASSPRQAGEKLFF. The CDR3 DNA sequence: TGTGCCAGCAGCCCCCGGCAGGCAGGGGAAAAACTGTTTTTT.

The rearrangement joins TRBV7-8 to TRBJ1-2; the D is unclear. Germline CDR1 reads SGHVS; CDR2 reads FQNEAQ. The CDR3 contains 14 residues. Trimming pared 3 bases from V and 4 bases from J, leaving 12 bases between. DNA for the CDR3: TGTGCCAGCAGCTTGACGGAATCGGGCTATGGCTACACCTTC. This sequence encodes CASSLTESGYGYTF. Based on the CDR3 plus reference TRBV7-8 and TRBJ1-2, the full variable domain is GAGVSQSPRYKVAKRGQDVALRCDPISGHVSLFWYQQALGQGPEFLTYFQNEAQLDKSGLPSDRFFAERPEGSVSTLKIQRTQQEDSAVYLCASSLTESGYGYTFGSGTRLTVV.

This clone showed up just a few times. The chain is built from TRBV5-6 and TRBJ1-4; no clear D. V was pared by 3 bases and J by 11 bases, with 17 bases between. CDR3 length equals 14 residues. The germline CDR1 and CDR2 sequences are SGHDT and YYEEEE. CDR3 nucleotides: TGTGCCAGCAGCTCCCGACTCGGGAGAGGGAAACTGTTTTTT. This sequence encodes CASSSRLGRGKLFF.

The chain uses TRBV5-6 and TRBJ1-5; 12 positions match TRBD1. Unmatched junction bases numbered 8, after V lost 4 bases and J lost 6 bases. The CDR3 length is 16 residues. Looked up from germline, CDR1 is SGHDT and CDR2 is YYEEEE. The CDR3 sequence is CASSPGTGGAGQPQHF. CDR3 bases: TGTGCCAGCAGCCCCGGGACAGGGGGCGCGGGTCAGCCCCAGCATTTT.

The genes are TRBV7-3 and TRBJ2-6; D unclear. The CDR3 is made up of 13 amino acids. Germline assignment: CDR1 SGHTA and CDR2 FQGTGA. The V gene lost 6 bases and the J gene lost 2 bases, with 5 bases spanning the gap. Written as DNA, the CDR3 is TGTGCCAGCAGGACAACTGGGGCCAACGTCCTGACTTTC. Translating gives CASRTTGANVLTF.

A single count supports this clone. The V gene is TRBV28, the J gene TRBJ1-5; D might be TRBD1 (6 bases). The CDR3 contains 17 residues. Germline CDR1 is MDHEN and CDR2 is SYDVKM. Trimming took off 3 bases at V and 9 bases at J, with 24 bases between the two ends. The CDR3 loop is CASSLAKPRDTSGPQHF. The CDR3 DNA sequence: TGTGCCAGCAGTTTGGCAAAGCCCCGGGACACCTCCGGGCCCCAGCATTTT.

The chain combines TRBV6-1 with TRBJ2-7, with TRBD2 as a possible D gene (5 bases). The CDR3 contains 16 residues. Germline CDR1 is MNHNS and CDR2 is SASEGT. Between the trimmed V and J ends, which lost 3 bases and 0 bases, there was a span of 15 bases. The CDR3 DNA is TGTGCCAGCAGTGACAGTCGGGGAACAAACTCCTACGAGCAGTACTTC. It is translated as CASSDSRGTNSYEQYF.

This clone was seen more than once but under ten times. Here the CDR3 DNA reads TGTGCCAGCAGCATGGACAGGGGCCACGAGCAGTACTTC. It yields the protein CASSMDRGHEQYF. The J gene is TRBJ2-5, the V gene TRBV5-4; TRBD1 matches 9 bases. TRBJ2-7 matches the DNA end more closely, so the J call is doubtful. The germline gives CDR1 SGHNT, CDR2 YYREEE (reference sequence). The CDR3 spans 13 residues.

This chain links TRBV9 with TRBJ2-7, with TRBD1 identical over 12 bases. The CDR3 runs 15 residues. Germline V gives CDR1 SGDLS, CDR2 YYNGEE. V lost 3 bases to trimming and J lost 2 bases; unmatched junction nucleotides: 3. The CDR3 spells CASSAGDRGPYEQYF. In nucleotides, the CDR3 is TGTGCCAGCAGCGCCGGGGACAGGGGGCCCTACGAGCAGTACTTC.